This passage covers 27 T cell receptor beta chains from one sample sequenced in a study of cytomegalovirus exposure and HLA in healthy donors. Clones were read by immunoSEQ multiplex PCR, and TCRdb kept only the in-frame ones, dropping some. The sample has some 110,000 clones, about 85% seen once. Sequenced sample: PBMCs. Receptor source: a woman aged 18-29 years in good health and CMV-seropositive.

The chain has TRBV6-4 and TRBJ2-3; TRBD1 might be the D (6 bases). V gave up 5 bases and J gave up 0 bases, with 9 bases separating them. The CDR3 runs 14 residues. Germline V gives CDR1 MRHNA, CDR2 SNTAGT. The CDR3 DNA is TGTGCCAGCAGTACAGGGTCTAGCACAGATACGCAGTATTTT. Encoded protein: CASSTGSSTDTQYF.

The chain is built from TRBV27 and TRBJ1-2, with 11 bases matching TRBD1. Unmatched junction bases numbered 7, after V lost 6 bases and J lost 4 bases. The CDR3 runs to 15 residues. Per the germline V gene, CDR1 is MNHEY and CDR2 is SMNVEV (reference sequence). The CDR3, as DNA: TGTGCCAGCAGGCCCGGACAGGGGGCGGTCTATGGCTACACCTTC. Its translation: CASRPGQGAVYGYTF.

The CDR3 nucleotides read TGTGCCAGCAGTCCCCAGGGAAGAAACAGGGATGAGCAGTTCTTC. Translating it yields CASSPQGRNRDEQFF. The chain combines TRBV28 with TRBJ2-1; possible D gene TRBD1, 6 bases. The CDR3 is made up of 15 amino acids. The germline V gene has CDR1 MDHEN and CDR2 SYDVKM. The germline V and J ends were trimmed by 5 bases and 8 bases, with 19 bases remaining between them.

The CDR3 nucleotides read TGTGCCAGCAAATTGGAAGCGGGATCGAACACCGGGGAGCTGTTTTTT. Translated, it gives CASKLEAGSNTGELFF. This chain uses TRBV7-2 with TRBJ2-2; TRBD2 matches 7 bases. J lost 0 bases, V lost 7 bases, and 8 bases had no gene match. Per the germline V gene, CDR1 is SGHTA and CDR2 is FQGNSA. The length of the CDR3 is 16 residues.

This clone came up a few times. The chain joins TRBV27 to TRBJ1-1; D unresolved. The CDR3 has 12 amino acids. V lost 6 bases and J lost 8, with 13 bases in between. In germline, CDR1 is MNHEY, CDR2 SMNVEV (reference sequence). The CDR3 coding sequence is TGTGCCAGCAGGTTAGGGCCGGGGGAAGCTTTCTTT. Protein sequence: CASRLGPGEAFF.

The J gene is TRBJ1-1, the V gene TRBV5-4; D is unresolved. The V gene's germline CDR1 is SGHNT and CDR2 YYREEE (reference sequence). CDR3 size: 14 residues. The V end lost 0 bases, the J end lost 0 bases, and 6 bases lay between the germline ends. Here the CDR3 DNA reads TGTGCCAGCAGCTTGGACAGTTTGAACACTGAAGCTTTCTTT. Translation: CASSLDSLNTEAFF. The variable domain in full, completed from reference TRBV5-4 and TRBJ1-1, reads ETGVTQSPTHLIKTRGQQVTLRCSSQSGHNTVSWYQQALGQGPQFIFQYYREEENGRGNFPPRFSGLQFPNYSSELNVNALELDDSALYLCASSLDSLNTEAFFGQGTRLTVV.

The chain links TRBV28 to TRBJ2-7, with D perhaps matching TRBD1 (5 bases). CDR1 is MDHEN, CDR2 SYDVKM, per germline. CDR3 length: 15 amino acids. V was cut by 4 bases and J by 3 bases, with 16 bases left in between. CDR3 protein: CASSSIGREGYEQYV. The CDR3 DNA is TGTGCCAGCAGTTCTATAGGCAGGGAAGGCTACGAGCAGTACGTC.

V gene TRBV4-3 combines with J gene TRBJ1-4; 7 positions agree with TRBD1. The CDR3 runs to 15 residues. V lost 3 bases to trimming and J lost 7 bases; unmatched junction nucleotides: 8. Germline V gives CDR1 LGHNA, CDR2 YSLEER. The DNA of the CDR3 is TGCGCCAGCAGCCATCTTCAGGGGGTGGGTGAAAAACTGTTTTTT. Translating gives CASSHLQGVGEKLFF.

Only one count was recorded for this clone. The CDR3 sequence is CASSFRLAHEQFF. The CDR3 DNA reads as TGTGCCAGCAGTTTCCGACTAGCACATGAGCAGTTCTTC. The chain has TRBV28 and TRBJ2-1; TRBD2 matches at 7 bases. CDR3 length: 13 residues. The J segment lost 8 bases and the V segment lost 3 bases, leaving 4 bases of the junction unmatched. Germline assignment: CDR1 MDHEN and CDR2 SYDVKM.

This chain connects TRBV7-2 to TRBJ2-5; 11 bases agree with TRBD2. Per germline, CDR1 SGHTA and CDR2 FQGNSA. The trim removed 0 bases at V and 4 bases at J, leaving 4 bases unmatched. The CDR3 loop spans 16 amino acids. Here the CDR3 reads CASSLALGTSGETQYF. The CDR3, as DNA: TGTGCCAGCAGCTTAGCGTTAGGGACTAGCGGAGAGACCCAGTACTTC.

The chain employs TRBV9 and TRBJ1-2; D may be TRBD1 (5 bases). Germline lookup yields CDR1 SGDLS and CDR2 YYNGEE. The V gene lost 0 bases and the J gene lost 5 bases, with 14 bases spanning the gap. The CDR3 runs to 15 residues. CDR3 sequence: CASSVDIRVGYGYTF. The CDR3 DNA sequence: TGTGCCAGCAGCGTAGATATCAGGGTAGGGTATGGCTACACCTTC.

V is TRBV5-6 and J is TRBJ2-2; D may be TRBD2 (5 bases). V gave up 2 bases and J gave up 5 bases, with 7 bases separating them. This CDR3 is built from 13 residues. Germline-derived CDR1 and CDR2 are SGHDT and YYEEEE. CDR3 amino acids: CASSFEGTGELFF. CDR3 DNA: TGTGCCAGCAGCTTCGAGGGAACCGGGGAGCTGTTTTTT.

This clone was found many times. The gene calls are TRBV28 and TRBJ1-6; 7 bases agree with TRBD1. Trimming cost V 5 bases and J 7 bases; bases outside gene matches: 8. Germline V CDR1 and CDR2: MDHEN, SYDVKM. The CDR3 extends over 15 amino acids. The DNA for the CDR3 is TGTGCCAGCAGTCCAAGACAGGGTATAAATTCACCCCTCCACTTT. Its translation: CASSPRQGINSPLHF.

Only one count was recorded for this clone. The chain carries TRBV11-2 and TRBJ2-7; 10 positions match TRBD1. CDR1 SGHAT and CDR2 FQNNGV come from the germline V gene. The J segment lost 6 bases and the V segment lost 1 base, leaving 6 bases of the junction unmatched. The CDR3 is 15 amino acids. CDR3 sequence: CASSLVGTGVTEQYF. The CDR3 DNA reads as TGTGCCAGCAGCTTAGTAGGGACAGGGGTTACCGAGCAGTACTTC.

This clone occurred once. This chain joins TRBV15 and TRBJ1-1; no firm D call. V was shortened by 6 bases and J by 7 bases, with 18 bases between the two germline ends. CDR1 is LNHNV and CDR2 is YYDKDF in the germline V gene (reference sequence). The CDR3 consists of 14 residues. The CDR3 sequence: CATSSTSGRIEAFF. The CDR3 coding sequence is TGTGCCACCAGTAGCACATCCGGGAGAATTGAAGCTTTCTTT.

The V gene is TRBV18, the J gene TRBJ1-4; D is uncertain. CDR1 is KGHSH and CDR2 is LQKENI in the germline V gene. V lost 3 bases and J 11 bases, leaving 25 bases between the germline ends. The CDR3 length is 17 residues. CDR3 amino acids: CASSPDSATGSRGKLFF. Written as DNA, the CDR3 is TGTGCCAGCTCACCCGATTCCGCGACGGGTTCCAGAGGGAAACTGTTTTTT.

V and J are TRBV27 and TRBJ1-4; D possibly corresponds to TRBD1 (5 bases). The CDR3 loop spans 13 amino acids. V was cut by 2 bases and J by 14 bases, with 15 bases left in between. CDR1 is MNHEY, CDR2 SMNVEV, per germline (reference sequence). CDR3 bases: TGTGCCAGCAGTTTAGGGGGGGGGACCCCCCTGTTTTTT. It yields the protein CASSLGGGTPLFF.

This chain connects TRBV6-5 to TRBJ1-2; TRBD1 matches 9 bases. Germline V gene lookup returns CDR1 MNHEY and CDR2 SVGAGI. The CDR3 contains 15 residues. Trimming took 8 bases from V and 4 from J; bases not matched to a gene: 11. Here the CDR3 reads CASQPYRGRGYGYTF. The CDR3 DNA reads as TGTGCCAGCCAACCCTACAGGGGGCGCGGCTATGGCTACACCTTC.

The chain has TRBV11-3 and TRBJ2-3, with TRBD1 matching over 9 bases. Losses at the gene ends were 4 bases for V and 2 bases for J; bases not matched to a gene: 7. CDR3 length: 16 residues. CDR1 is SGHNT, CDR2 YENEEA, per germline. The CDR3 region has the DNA TGTGCCAGCAGCTCGGGGACAGGGATTGCCACAGATACGCAGTATTTT. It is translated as CASSSGTGIATDTQYF.

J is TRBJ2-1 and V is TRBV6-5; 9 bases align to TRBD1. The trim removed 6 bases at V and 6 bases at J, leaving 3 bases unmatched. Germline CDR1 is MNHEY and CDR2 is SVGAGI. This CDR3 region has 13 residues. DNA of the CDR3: TGTGCCAGCAGACAGGGGGCGCTCAATGAGCAGTTCTTC. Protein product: CASRQGALNEQFF.

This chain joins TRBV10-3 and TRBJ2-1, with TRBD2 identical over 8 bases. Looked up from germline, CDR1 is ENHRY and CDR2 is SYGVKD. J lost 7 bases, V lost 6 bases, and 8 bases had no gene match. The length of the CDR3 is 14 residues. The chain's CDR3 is CAISRAGEGNEQFF. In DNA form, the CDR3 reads TGTGCCATCAGCCGAGCGGGGGAGGGAAATGAGCAGTTCTTC.

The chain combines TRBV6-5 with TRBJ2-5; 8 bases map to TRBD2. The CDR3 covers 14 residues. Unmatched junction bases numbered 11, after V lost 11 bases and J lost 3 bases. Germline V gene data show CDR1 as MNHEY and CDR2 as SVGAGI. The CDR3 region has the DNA TGTGCCTCTAGAGCGCGGGGGGCAGAAGAGACCCAGTACTTC. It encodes CASRARGAEETQYF.

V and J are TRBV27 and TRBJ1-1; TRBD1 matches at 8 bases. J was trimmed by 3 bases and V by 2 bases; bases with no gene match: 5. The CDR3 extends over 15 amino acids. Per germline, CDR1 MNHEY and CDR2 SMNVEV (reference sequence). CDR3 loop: CASSLVHRGDTEAFF. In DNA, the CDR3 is TGTGCCAGCAGTTTAGTTCACAGGGGGGACACTGAAGCTTTCTTT.

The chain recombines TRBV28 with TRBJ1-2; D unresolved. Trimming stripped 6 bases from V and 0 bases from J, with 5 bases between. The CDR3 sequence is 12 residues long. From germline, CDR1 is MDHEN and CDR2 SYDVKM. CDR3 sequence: CASRPANYGYTF. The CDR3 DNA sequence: TGTGCCAGCAGACCAGCTAACTATGGCTACACCTTC.

CDR3 sequence reads: CASSPGQYNSPLHF. The CDR3 nucleotides read TGTGCCAGCAGCCCAGGACAGTATAATTCACCCCTCCACTTT. The chain joins TRBV5-4 to TRBJ1-6, with D perhaps TRBD1 (6 bases). CDR3 length equals 14 residues. V shed 4 bases and J shed 4 bases, with 9 bases lying between them. Per the germline V gene, CDR1 is SGHNT and CDR2 is YYREEE (reference sequence). Complete variable domain (other parts from reference TRBV5-4 and TRBJ1-6): ETGVTQSPTHLIKTRGQQVTLRCSSQSGHNTVSWYQQALGQGPQFIFQYYREEENGRGNFPPRFSGLQFPNYSSELNVNALELDDSALYLCASSPGQYNSPLHFGNGTRLTVT.

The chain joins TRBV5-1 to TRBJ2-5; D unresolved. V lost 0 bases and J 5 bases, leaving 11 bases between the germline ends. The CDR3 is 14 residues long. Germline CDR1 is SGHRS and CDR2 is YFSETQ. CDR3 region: CASSLASLGETQYF. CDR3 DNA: TGCGCCAGCAGCTTGGCTTCTCTAGGCGAGACCCAGTACTTC.

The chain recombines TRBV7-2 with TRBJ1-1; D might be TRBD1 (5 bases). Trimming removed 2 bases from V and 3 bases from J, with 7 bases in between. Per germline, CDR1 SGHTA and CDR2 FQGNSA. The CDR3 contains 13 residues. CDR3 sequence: CASSLSRDTEAFF. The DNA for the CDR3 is TGTGCCAGCAGCTTAAGCAGGGACACTGAAGCTTTCTTT.